This T cell receptor beta chain emerged from a study of metastatic and nonmetastatic thyroid tumors. Study details: The authors compared repertoires across blood and tumor or nodule tissue from malignant and benign thyroid patients.

TCRdb reprocessed the PCR reads via MiXCR. This sample has over 15,000 clones; 15% to 20% occur once, and the top ten carry under 20%. No patient had received any treatment before thyroid surgery. This clone was observed many times. Trimming pared 0 bases from V and 7 bases from J, leaving 15 bases between. Germline V lookup: CDR1 LGHNT, CDR2 FRNRAP. The CDR3 loop spans 15 amino acids. The receptor's source is a male donor with papillary thyroid cancer or a benign thyroid nodule (not recorded which). Some clones in this sample may be carry-over from other donors' samples. Specimen: blood. The chain has TRBV12-5 and TRBJ1-1; no clear D gene. The CDR3 spells CASGLVLGREVEAFF. The CDR3 DNA reads TGTGCTAGTGGTTTGGTACTAGGCCGGGAAGTTGAAGCTTTCTTT.